Listed below are T cell receptor beta chains from one sample, sequenced in a study of T cells in tuberculosis. TCRdb's table, derived via immunoSEQ multiplex PCR, lists solely in-frame clones and lacks some. The sample contains some 34,000 clones, 85% to 95% of which appear only once. The sample taken for sequencing was PBMCs. Every receptor here comes from a donor aged 5 to 30 with latent tuberculosis or without tuberculosis infection. The CDR3 runs from the conserved cysteine through the conserved F or W. A D gene is named only where the DNA matches it firmly. Expanded clones get a size class; other rows say once, few or many, or leave the size out.

j_call	clone_size	d_call	v_call	cdr3_nt	cdr3_aa
TRBJ1-2	once	TRBD1	TRBV7-3	TGTGCCAGCAGCCCAGTCGGACAGGCAGCGGGCTATGGCTACACCTTC	CASSPVGQAAGYGYTF
TRBJ2-7	NA	NA	TRBV4-3	TGCGCCAGCAGCCAAGATCAGGCCAGGGGAAAGTACGAGCAGTACTTC	CASSQDQARGKYEQYF
TRBJ1-1	NA	NA	TRBV4-1	TGCGCCAGCAGCCCAAATACTGAAAACGGGGAAGCTTTCTTT	CASSPNTENGEAFF
TRBJ1-3	NA	TRBD1	TRBV30	TGTGCCTGGACCAGGACAGGAGGTCATGGAAACACCATATATTTT	CAWTRTGGHGNTIYF
TRBJ1-2	NA	NA	TRBV20-1	TGCAGTGCTAGAGTGCAGGGCGGCTACACCTTC	CSARVQGGYTF
TRBJ1-6	NA	NA	TRBV11-2	TGTGCCAGTACTAGGGGAGGATATAATTCACCCCTCCACTTT	CASTRGGYNSPLHF
TRBJ1-1	NA	NA	TRBV11-2	TGTGCCAGCAGCTTATATGAAGGACGAGGGAGGAACACTGAAGCTTTCTTT	CASSLYEGRGRNTEAFF
TRBJ2-3	NA	TRBD2	TRBV4-2	TGTGCCAGCAGCCCGCAACCCCGTGGCGGGGGAAGCACAGATACGCAGTATTTT	CASSPQPRGGGSTDTQYF
TRBJ1-2	NA	NA	TRBV19	TGTGCCACCCGAGATCGGGGGGGAACTACCTATGGCTACACCTTC	CATRDRGGTTYGYTF
TRBJ2-7	NA	TRBD2	TRBV5-1	TGCGCCAGCAGCGCAACCGGGACTAGCGGATCCGAGCAGTACTTC	CASSATGTSGSEQYF
TRBJ1-6	NA	NA	TRBV5-1	TGCGCCAGCAGCAATGGGATCGGGGATTCACCCCTCCACTTT	CASSNGIGDSPLHF
TRBJ2-6	NA	TRBD2	TRBV9	TGTGCCAGCAGCGCCGGGACTAGCTTCTCATCTGGGGCCAACGTCCTGACTTTC	CASSAGTSFSSGANVLTF
TRBJ2-7	NA	NA	TRBV27	TGTGCCAGCAGTTTAGGGAGTATTTATTATTACGAGCAGTACTTC	CASSLGSIYYYEQYF
TRBJ1-2	NA	TRBD1	TRBV6-6	TGTGCCAGCAGTTACTCAAAAGAGGACAGGGGCTATGGCTACACCTTC	CASSYSKEDRGYGYTF
TRBJ2-2	NA	TRBD1	TRBV29-1	TGCAGCGTTGGGGGACAGGGGGCCGGGGAGCTGTTTTTT	CSVGGQGAGELFF
TRBJ2-1	NA	TRBD1	TRBV6-1	TGTGCCAGCAGGGAGGGACAGGGGTACAATGAGCAGTTCTTC	CASREGQGYNEQFF
TRBJ2-3	NA	NA	TRBV9	TGTGCCAGCAGCGTAGGGAGGACCCGACAGGTATCAGATACGCAGTATTTT	CASSVGRTRQVSDTQYF
TRBJ2-7	NA	NA	TRBV6-1	TGTGCCAGCACAGGCGCCTACGAGCAGTACTTC	CASTGAYEQYF
TRBJ1-3	NA	NA	TRBV4-1	TGCGCCAGCAGCCAGACAGGTTGCTGCTCTGGAAACACCATATATTTT	CASSQTGCCSGNTIYF
TRBJ2-2	NA	NA	TRBV9	TGTGCCAGCAGCGTAAACCCAGGGAACACCGGGGAGCTGTTTTTT	CASSVNPGNTGELFF
TRBJ2-1	NA	NA	TRBV6-4	TGTGCCAGCAGTGACTCCGAGACTAGAGCCAATGAGCAGTTCTTC	CASSDSETRANEQFF
TRBJ2-3	NA	NA	TRBV5-1	TGCGCCAGCAGCTTGGGCAGCGTGAGCACAGATACGCAGTATTTT	CASSLGSVSTDTQYF
TRBJ2-3	NA	NA	TRBV9	TGTGCCAGCAGCGTAGAGGCGGGGTCCGATACGCAGTATTTT	CASSVEAGSDTQYF
TRBJ1-2	NA	TRBD1	TRBV14	TGTGCCAGCAGCCAACCGGGGACAGGGATCTATGGCTACACCTTC	CASSQPGTGIYGYTF
TRBJ1-4	NA	TRBD1	TRBV6-6	TGTGCCAGCAGCCCTACAGGGGAGGACGAAAAACTGTTTTTT	CASSPTGEDEKLFF
TRBJ2-2	NA	TRBD1	TRBV9	TGTGCCAGCAGCGTAGCTGCAGGGGGGAACACCGGGGAGCTGTTTTTT	CASSVAAGGNTGELFF
TRBJ1-1	NA	NA	TRBV5-1	TGCGCCAGCAGCCCGACAGCGAACACTGAAGCTTTCTTT	CASSPTANTEAFF
TRBJ2-1	once	TRBD1	TRBV6-1	TGTGCCAGCAGTACCGGGACAGGGATGTACGAGCAGTTCTTC	CASSTGTGMYEQFF
TRBJ1-6	NA	TRBD1	TRBV7-2	TGTGCCAGCAGCTTGGGACAGGCGAACTATAATTCACCCCTCCACTTT	CASSLGQANYNSPLHF
TRBJ1-2	NA	TRBD1	TRBV9	TGTGCCAGCAGACAGACAGGGGGAAACTATGGCTACACCTTC	CASRQTGGNYGYTF
TRBJ1-2	NA	TRBD1	TRBV13	TGTGCCAGCAGCTTAGGACAGGGGAACTATGGCTACACCTTC	CASSLGQGNYGYTF
TRBJ2-3	once	TRBD1	TRBV5-6	TGTGCCAGCAGCCGTGGGACAGGGGACACAGATACGCAGTATTTT	CASSRGTGDTDTQYF
TRBJ2-7	NA	NA	TRBV6-5	TGTGCCAGCAGTTACTGGACGGGGAGCACCTACGAGCAGTACTTC	CASSYWTGSTYEQYF
TRBJ2-1	NA	NA	TRBV19	TGTGCCAGTAGCCCGGCGGGCTCCCTTTACAATGAGCAGTTCTTC	CASSPAGSLYNEQFF
TRBJ2-2	NA	NA	TRBV15	TGTGCCACCAGCAGCCGCCCTCTATCCGGGGAGCTGTTTTTT	CATSSRPLSGELFF
TRBJ1-1	NA	NA	TRBV5-4	TGTGCCAGCAGCCCCAGGGACTTCCCGAACACTGAAGCTTTCTTT	CASSPRDFPNTEAFF
TRBJ2-1	NA	TRBD1	TRBV5-6	TGTGCCAGCAGCCGCCACGGACAGGGGACCTACAATGAGCAGTTCTTC	CASSRHGQGTYNEQFF
TRBJ1-3	NA	TRBD1	TRBV4-3	TGCGCCAGCAGCCAAGATAGGGGACAGGGCGGAAACACCATATATTTT	CASSQDRGQGGNTIYF
TRBJ1-1	NA	TRBD1	TRBV4-1	TGCGCCAGCAGCCTCAACAGGGGGCACACTGAAGCTTTCTTT	CASSLNRGHTEAFF
TRBJ2-7	NA	TRBD1	TRBV5-1	TGCGCCAGCAGCGCAAGGACAGGGGCCGGAAGGGAGCAGTACTTC	CASSARTGAGREQYF
TRBJ2-3	NA	NA	TRBV27	TGTGCCAGCACTTCCTTGGGGGGTAGCACAGATACGCAGTATTTT	CASTSLGGSTDTQYF
TRBJ1-5	NA	NA	TRBV19	TGTGCCAGTAGTATAAGCCTCGGGGGTCAGCCCCAGCATTTT	CASSISLGGQPQHF
TRBJ2-3	NA	TRBD2	TRBV2	TGTGCCCCTCGCGGGGGTAGCGGGAGCACAGATACGCAGTATTTT	CAPRGGSGSTDTQYF